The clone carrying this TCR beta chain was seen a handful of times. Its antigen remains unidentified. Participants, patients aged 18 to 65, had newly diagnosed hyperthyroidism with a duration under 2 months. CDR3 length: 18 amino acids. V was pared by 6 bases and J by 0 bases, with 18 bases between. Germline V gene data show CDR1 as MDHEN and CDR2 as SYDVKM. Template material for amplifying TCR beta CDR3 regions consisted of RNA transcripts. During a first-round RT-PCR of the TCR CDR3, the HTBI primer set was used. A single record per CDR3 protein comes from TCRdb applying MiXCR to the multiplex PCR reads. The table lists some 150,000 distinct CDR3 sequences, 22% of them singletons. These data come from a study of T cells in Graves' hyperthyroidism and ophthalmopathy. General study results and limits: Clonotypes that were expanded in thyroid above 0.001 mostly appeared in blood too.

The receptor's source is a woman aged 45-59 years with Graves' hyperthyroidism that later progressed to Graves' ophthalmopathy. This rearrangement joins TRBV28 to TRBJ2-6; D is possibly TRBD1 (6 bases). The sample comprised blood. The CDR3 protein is CASRDLGGQSSGANVLTF. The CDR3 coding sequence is TGTGCCAGCAGAGACCTAGGTGGACAGAGCTCTGGGGCCAACGTCCTGACTTTC.